This TCR beta chain emerged from a study of follicular helper T cells after annual influenza vaccination. Study at large: Across the 2013-2014, 2014-2015 and 2015-2016 vaccination seasons, some subjects were resampled.

Broader study findings: Yearly vaccinations repeatedly recalled conserved clonotypes in ICOS+CD38+ cTfh.

This clone was observed once. The antigen is not known. Sequencing of TCRB used Survey level resolution. Only in-frame clones appear in the TCRdb table, and some are missing; sequencing was by immunoSEQ multiplex PCR. The sample includes roughly 4,600 clones, 70% to 85% of them seen just once. The time point denotes: 2015-2016 season, pre-vaccination. Community-dwelling subjects without influenza vaccination in the prior 6 months were enrolled. J gave up 4 bases and V 3 bases, and 9 bases lay outside the gene matches. Germline CDR1 SGHNT, CDR2 YYREEE (reference sequence). The CDR3 consists of 15 residues.

The source was CXCR5+ CD38- circulating T follicular helper cells from blood, collected on the day of influenza vaccination. Subset in this sample: circulating Tfh, non-naive CD4+CXCR5+PD-1+ (ICOS+CD38+ or ICOS-CD38-). The origin of this receptor is an adult who received the influenza vaccine. This chain connects TRBV5-4 to TRBJ1-2; 7 positions match TRBD1. CDR3 sequence (DNA): TGTGCCAGCAGCTCAGGACAGGCCAGAAGCTATGGCTACACCTTC. Residues: CASSSGQARSYGYTF.